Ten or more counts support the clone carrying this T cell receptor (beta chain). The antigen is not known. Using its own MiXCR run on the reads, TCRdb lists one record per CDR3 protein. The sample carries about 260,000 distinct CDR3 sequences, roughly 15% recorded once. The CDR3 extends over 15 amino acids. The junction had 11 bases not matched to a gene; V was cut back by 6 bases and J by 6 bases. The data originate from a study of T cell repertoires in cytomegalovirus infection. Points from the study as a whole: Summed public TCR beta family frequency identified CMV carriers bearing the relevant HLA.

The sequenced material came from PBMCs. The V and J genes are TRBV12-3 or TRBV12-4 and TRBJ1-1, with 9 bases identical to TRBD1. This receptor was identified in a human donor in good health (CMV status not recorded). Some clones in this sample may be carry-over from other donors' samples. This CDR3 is CASSNRQGDGAEAFF. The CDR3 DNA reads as TGTGCCAGCAGCAATCGACAGGGGGACGGCGCTGAAGCTTTCTTT.